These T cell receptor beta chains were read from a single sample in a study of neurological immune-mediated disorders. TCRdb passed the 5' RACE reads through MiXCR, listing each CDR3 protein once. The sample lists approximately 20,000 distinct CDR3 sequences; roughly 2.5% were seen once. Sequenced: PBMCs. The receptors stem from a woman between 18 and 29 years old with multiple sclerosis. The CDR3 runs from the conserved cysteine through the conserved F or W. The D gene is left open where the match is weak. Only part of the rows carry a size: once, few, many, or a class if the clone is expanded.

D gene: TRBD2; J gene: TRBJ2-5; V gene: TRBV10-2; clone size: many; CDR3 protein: CASSALRTSGAQETQYF; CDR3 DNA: TGCGCCAGCAGTGCTCTTCGGACTAGCGGAGCACAAGAGACCCAGTACTTC
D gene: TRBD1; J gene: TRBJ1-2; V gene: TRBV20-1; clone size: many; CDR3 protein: CSPGQSDYGYTF; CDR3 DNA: TGCAGTCCGGGACAGTCGGACTATGGCTACACCTTC
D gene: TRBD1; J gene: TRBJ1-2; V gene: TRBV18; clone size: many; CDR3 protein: CASSPTGQGSDYGYTF; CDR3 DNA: TGTGCCAGCTCACCAACCGGACAGGGGAGCGACTATGGCTACACCTTC
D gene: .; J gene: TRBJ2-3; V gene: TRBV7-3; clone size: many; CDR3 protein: CASSLSGIGYTDTQYF; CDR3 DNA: TGTGCCAGCAGCTTATCTGGGATTGGGTACACAGATACGCAGTATTTT
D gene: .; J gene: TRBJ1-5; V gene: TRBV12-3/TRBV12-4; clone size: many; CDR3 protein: CASSSSLGRGSNQPQHF; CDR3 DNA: TGTGCCAGCAGTTCCTCCCTGGGTCGGGGTTCCAATCAGCCCCAGCATTTT
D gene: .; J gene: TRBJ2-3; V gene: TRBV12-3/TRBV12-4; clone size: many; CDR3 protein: CASSLGATDTQYF; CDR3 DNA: TGTGCCAGCAGTTTAGGGGCCACAGATACGCAGTATTTT
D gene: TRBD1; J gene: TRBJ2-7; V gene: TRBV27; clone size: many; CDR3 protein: CASSFAQGAYEQYF; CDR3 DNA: TGTGCCAGCAGTTTTGCCCAGGGGGCCTACGAGCAGTACTTC
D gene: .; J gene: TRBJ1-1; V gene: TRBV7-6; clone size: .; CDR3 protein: CATGQALRNTEAFF; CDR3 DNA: TGTGCCACCGGTCAGGCCCTCAGGAACACTGAAGCTTTCTTT
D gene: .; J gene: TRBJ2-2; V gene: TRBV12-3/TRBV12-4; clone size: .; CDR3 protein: CASSFAGLTGELFF; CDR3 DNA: TGTGCCAGCAGTTTTGCGGGATTGACCGGGGAGCTGTTTTTT
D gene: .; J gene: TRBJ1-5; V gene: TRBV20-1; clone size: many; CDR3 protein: CSARGGEQPQNF; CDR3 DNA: TGCAGTGCTAGAGGAGGTGAACAGCCCCAGAATTTT
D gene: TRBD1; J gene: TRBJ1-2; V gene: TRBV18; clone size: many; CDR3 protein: CASSPDRNNYGYTF; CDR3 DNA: TGTGCCAGCTCACCGGACAGGAATAACTATGGCTACACCTTC
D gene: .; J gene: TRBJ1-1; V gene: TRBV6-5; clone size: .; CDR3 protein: CASSYWGAREFNTEAFF; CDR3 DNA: TGTGCCAGCAGTTACTGGGGGGCCAGGGAGTTTAACACTGAAGCTTTCTTT
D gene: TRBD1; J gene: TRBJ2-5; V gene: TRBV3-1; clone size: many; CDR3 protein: CASSQGQGSVEETQYF; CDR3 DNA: TGTGCCAGCAGCCAAGGACAGGGGTCCGTCGAAGAGACCCAGTACTTC
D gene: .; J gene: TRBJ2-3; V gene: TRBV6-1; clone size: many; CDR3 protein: CASSVVGSTDTQYF; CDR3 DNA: TGTGCCAGCAGTGTGGTAGGGAGCACAGATACGCAGTATTTT
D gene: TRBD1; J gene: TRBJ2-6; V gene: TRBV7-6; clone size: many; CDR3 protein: CASSLTGAGANVLTF; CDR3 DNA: TGTGCCAGCAGCTTAACAGGGGCTGGGGCCAACGTCCTGACTTTC
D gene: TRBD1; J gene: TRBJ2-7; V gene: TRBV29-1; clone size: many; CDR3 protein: CSAGQGANYEQYF; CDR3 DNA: TGCAGCGCAGGACAGGGTGCCAACTACGAGCAGTACTTC
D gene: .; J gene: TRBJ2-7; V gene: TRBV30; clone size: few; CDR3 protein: CAWRSQILAYEQYF; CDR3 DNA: TGTGCCTGGAGAAGTCAGATTTTAGCCTACGAGCAGTACTTC
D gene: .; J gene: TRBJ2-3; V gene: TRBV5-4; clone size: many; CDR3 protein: CASSHSNKGALTGGTDTQYF; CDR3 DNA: TGTGCCAGCAGCCATTCAAACAAGGGAGCCTTGACAGGCGGCACAGATACGCAGTATTTT
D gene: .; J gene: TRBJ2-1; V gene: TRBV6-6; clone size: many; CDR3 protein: CASSPDLTIAYEQFF; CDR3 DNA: TGTGCCAGCAGCCCCGATTTAACCATTGCATATGAGCAGTTCTTC
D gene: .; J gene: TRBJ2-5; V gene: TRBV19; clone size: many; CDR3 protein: CASSSGRQETQYF; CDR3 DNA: TGTGCCAGTAGCTCAGGGAGGCAAGAGACCCAGTACTTC
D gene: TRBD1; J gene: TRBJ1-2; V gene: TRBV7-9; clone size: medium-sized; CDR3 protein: CASSFLSGGDYYTF; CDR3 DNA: TGTGCCAGCAGCTTTTTATCAGGGGGTGATTACTACACCTTC
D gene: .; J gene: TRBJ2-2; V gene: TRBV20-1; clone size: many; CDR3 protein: CSALDRNTGELFF; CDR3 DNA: TGCAGTGCTCTTGACAGAAACACCGGGGAGCTGTTTTTT
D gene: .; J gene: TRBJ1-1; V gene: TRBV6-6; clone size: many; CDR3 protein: CASSYSRAAFNTEAFF; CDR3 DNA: TGTGCCAGCAGTTACTCGAGGGCAGCATTTAACACTGAAGCTTTCTTT
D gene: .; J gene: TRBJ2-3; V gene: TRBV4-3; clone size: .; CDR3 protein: CASSQDNYPSTDTQYF; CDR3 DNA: TGCGCCAGCAGCCAAGATAACTACCCGAGCACAGATACGCAGTATTTT
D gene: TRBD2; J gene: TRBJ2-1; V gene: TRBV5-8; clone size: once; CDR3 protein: CASSLGAGGPDNEQFF; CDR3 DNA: TGTGCCAGCAGCTTGGGGGCGGGAGGGCCCGACAATGAGCAGTTCTTC
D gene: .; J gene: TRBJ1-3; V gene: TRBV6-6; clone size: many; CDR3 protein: CASSYGRSNTIYF; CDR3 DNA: TGTGCCAGCAGTTACGGGAGATCAAACACCATATATTTT
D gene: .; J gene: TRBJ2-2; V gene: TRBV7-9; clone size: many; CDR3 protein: CASSLIRGDGELFF; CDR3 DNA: TGTGCCAGCAGCTTAATCAGGGGAGACGGGGAGCTGTTTTTT